These 18 T cell receptor beta chains were sequenced from one sample in a study of T cells in Graves' hyperthyroidism and ophthalmopathy. There were TCR beta CDR3 regions amplified from RNA transcripts. The HTBI primer set drove a first-round RT-PCR of the TCR CDR3. Each CDR3 protein gets one entry after TCRdb re-called the multiplex PCR reads with MiXCR. The sample has approximately 520,000 distinct CDR3 sequences; less than 25% are singletons. Sequencing was carried out using blood. These receptor sequences come from a man aged 18 to 29 with Graves' hyperthyroidism.

This clonotype was seen ten or more times. The rearrangement uses TRBV24-1 and TRBJ2-5; 10 nucleotides match TRBD1. Looked up from germline, CDR1 is KGHDR and CDR2 is SFDVKD. With V trimmed by 2 bases and J by 5 bases, 4 bases remained unmatched. The CDR3 covers 15 residues. This chain's CDR3 is CATSDSGTGAETQYF. The CDR3 bases are TGTGCCACCAGTGATTCCGGGACAGGGGCCGAGACCCAGTACTTC.

The table lists this clonotype with many counts. V usage is TRBV6-2 or TRBV6-3 and J usage is TRBJ1-3, with D maybe TRBD1 (5 bases). Germline V CDR1 and CDR2: MNHEY, SVGEGT. V lost 4 bases and J lost 0, with 13 bases in between. The CDR3 has 16 residues. CDR3 sequence: CASSFSGPSSGNTIYF. The CDR3 nucleotides are TGTGCCAGCAGTTTCTCGGGACCGAGCTCTGGAAACACCATATATTTT.

The chain carries TRBV6-1 and TRBJ1-5; the match to TRBD1 covers 9 bases. Germline assignment: CDR1 MNHNS and CDR2 SASEGT. The CDR3 extends over 15 amino acids. V shed 1 base and J 8 bases; nucleotides not matched to a gene: 6. The CDR3 sequence: CASSEGTGAWKPQHF. CDR3 DNA sequence: TGTGCCAGCAGTGAAGGGACAGGGGCATGGAAGCCCCAGCATTTT.

This chain joins TRBV27 and TRBJ1-6; no clear D gene. This CDR3 is 14 amino acids long. The germline V gene has CDR1 MNHEY and CDR2 SMNVEV (reference sequence). The germline V and J ends were trimmed by 4 bases and 10 bases, with 14 bases remaining between them. The CDR3 is CASSSGFIGSPLHF. The CDR3 DNA is TGTGCCAGCAGTTCAGGATTTATTGGATCACCCCTCCACTTT.

The chain employs TRBV20-1 and TRBJ1-5; D ambiguous. The germline CDR1 and CDR2 sequences are DFQATT and SNEGSKA (reference sequence). The V gene lost 5 bases and the J gene lost 3 bases, with 14 bases spanning the gap. The length of the CDR3 is 14 residues. This CDR3 reads CSAPPVTNNQPQHF. Here the CDR3 DNA reads TGCAGTGCTCCCCCTGTTACGAACAATCAGCCCCAGCATTTT.

This clonotype was recorded at least ten times. The rearrangement links TRBV27 to TRBJ1-2; maybe TRBD1 (6 bases). The CDR3 has 14 amino acids. V lost 5 bases to trimming and J lost 7 bases, with 17 bases between them. The germline V gene encodes CDR1 MNHEY and CDR2 SMNVEV (reference sequence). The CDR3 protein is CASSPTGYPGGYTF. The CDR3 nucleotides are TGTGCCAGCAGTCCAACAGGGTATCCTGGTGGCTACACCTTC.

The table lists this clonotype with many counts. The chain joins TRBV12-3 or TRBV12-4 to TRBJ1-1, with TRBD1 as a possible D gene (5 bases). The CDR3 sequence is 13 residues long. With 4 bases removed from V and 12 bases from J, the gap between germline ends came to 18 bases. The CDR3 here is CASSSGRVGQTFF. As DNA, the CDR3 is TGTGCCAGCAGTTCGGGACGGGTAGGGCAAACTTTCTTT.

This chain connects TRBV4-1 to TRBJ2-2; D is unresolved. Between the trimmed V and J ends, which lost 1 base and 3 bases, there was a span of 15 bases. This CDR3 contains 17 residues. Germline V CDR1 and CDR2: MGHRA, YSYEKL. The CDR3 here is CASSQVGELLYTGELFF. Written as DNA, the CDR3 is TGCGCCAGCAGCCAAGTAGGAGAACTCCTATACACCGGGGAGCTGTTTTTT.

At least ten counts were recorded for this clonotype. The rearrangement joins TRBV2 to TRBJ1-1; possible D gene TRBD1, 6 bases. CDR3 length: 10 residues. V was trimmed by 10 bases and J by 10 bases, leaving 13 bases between them. The germline V gene has CDR1 SNHLY and CDR2 FYNNEI. This CDR3 is CATQGHRAFF. CDR3 DNA sequence: TGTGCCACCCAGGGACACCGAGCTTTCTTT. Variable domain in full (rest from reference TRBV2 and TRBJ1-1): EPEVTQTPSHQVTQMGQEVILRCVPISNHLYFYWYRQILGQKVEFLVSFYNNEISEKSEIFDDQFSVERPDGSNFTLKIRSTKLEDSAMYFCATQGHRAFFGQGTRLTVV.

This sequence joins TRBV6-2 or TRBV6-3 and TRBJ2-7; D is undetermined. V lost 10 bases and J lost 1, with 20 bases in between. The CDR3 loop spans 15 amino acids. CDR1 and CDR2 (germline): MNHEY, SVGEGT. In DNA form, the CDR3 reads TGTGCCACCAGCAGAGATGAGACCAGATCCTACGAGCAGTACTTC. It is translated as CATSRDETRSYEQYF.

This clonotype was seen at least ten times. The chain uses TRBV7-8 and TRBJ1-2; tentatively, D is TRBD1 (6 bases). CDR1 and CDR2 from the germline V gene are SGHVS and FQNEAQ. Trimming removed 1 base from V and 3 bases from J, with 9 bases in between. The CDR3 sequence is 14 residues long. CDR3 in DNA: TGTGCCAGCAGCTTAGAGGGGGTAGACTATGGCTACACCTTC. Protein: CASSLEGVDYGYTF.

This clonotype was seen at least ten times. The chain carries TRBV6-1 and TRBJ1-5; 7 nucleotides line up with TRBD1. Germline CDR1 MNHNS, CDR2 SASEGT. Trimming removed 1 base from V and 3 bases from J; junction bases left unmatched: 3. This CDR3 comprises 15 residues. The CDR3 protein is CASSEEGQLNQPQHF. The CDR3 DNA sequence: TGTGCCAGCAGTGAAGAGGGACAGCTCAATCAGCCCCAGCATTTT.

In this sample, this clonotype turned up many times. The rearrangement links TRBV19 to TRBJ2-2; the D is unclear. CDR3 length: 15 amino acids. Trimming left V 6 bases short and J 4 bases short, with 15 bases between. Germline values: CDR1 LNHDA, CDR2 SQIVND (reference sequence). DNA for the CDR3: TGTGCCAGTAGCCCCTGGGCCGATACCACCGGGGAGCTGTTTTTT. As protein: CASSPWADTTGELFF.

This clonotype was counted ten times or more. The J gene is TRBJ2-5, the V gene TRBV20-1; the match to TRBD2 covers 12 bases. Germline V gene sequence: CDR1 DFQATT, CDR2 SNEGSKA (reference sequence). The CDR3 loop spans 14 amino acids. Unmatched junction bases numbered 5, after V lost 3 bases and J lost 6 bases. The CDR3 protein is CSASPGTSGQTQYF. The CDR3 DNA follows: TGCAGTGCTAGTCCTGGGACTAGCGGGCAGACCCAGTACTTC.

The CDR3 sequence: CSVSRTGENTEAFF. The CDR3 region has the DNA TGCAGCGTTTCACGGACAGGGGAGAACACTGAAGCTTTCTTT. The genes are TRBV29-1 and TRBJ1-1, with TRBD1 matching over 9 bases. J lost 1 base, V lost 5 bases, and 5 bases had no gene match. The CDR3 loop spans 14 amino acids. Germline V gives CDR1 SQVTM, CDR2 ANQGSEA.

V and J are TRBV3-1 and TRBJ1-6, with unresolved D. CDR3 length equals 14 residues. Per the germline V gene, CDR1 is LGHDT and CDR2 is YNNKEL (reference sequence). Trimming took 4 bases from V and 9 from J, leaving 13 bases between them. Here the CDR3 reads CASSPGRGVSPLHF. CDR3 nucleotides: TGTGCCAGCAGCCCCGGTCGAGGAGTTTCACCCCTCCACTTT.

This chain joins TRBV30 and TRBJ1-2; 7 nucleotides line up with TRBD1. CDR1 and CDR2 from the germline V gene are GTSNPN and SVGIG (reference sequence). This CDR3 is 13 amino acids long. V was pared by 2 bases and J by 5 bases, with 5 bases of the junction left unmatched. DNA for the CDR3: TGTGCCTGGAGTACAGGGGAGGGGTATGGCTACACCTTC. The encoded protein is CAWSTGEGYGYTF.

V usage is TRBV12-3 or TRBV12-4 and J usage is TRBJ1-2; 9 bases align to TRBD1. The V gene end was trimmed by 4 bases and the J gene end by 4 bases; junction bases not matched to a gene: 7. CDR3 length: 15 amino acids. The CDR3 region is CASSSEQGAIYGYTF. The DNA of the CDR3 is TGTGCCAGCAGTTCGGAACAGGGGGCGATCTATGGCTACACCTTC.